This T cell receptor beta chain was profiled in a study of cytomegalovirus exposure and HLA in healthy donors. It was with 60 Vbeta and 13 Jbeta primers that the PCR ran. Profiling relied on immunoSEQ multiplex PCR, and the TCRdb table lists in-frame clones only, not all of them. The data contain over 150,000 clones, around 80% of them seen just once; the ten biggest clones take up 2.5% to 3.5%. Note on this clone: Its antigen is not known.

This cohort consisted of healthy bone marrow donors. The donors, nominally healthy at sampling, likely had unrecorded immune exposures. General study results and limits: As a later analysis showed, several of the most significant clusters appeared to be linked to common viral pathogens. In a later analysis, DRB1 alleles had the most associated TCRs; HLA-C alleles the fewest.

This TCR was sampled from a woman between 45 and 60 years old in good health and CMV-seropositive. The sequenced material came from PBMCs.

The CDR3 protein is CASSRGQGAGEQYF. DNA for the CDR3: TGTGCCAGCAGCCGCGGACAGGGGGCAGGCGAGCAGTACTTC. This chain joins TRBV7-2 and TRBJ2-7, with 11 bases aligning to TRBD1. Germline lookup yields CDR1 SGHTA and CDR2 FQGNSA. The CDR3 consists of 14 residues. Trimming took 5 bases from V and 6 from J; bases not matched to a gene: 6.